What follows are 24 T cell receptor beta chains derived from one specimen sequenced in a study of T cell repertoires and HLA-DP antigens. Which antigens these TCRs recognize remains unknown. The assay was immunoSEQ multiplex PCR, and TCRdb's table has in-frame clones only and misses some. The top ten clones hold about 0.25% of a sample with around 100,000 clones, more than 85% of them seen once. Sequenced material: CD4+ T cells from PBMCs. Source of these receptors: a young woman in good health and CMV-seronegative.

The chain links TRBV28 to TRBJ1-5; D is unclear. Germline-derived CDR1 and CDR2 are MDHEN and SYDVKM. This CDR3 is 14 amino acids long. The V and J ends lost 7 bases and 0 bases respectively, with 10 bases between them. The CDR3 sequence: CASISPYSNQPQHF. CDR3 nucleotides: TGTGCCAGCATCTCCCCGTATAGCAATCAGCCCCAGCATTTT.

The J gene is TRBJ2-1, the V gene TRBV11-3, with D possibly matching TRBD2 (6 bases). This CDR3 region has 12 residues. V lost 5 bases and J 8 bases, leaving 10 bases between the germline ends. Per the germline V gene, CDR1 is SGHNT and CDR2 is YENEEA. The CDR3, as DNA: TGTGCCAGCAGCATGGGGGGTGATGAGCAGTTCTTC. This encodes CASSMGGDEQFF.

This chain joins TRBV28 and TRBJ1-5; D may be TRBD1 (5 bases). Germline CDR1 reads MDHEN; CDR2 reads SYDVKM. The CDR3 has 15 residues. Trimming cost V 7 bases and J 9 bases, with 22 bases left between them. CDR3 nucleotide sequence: TGTGCCAGCATGGGGGTAGGGCAGGGCGAGGGGCCCCAGCATTTT. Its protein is CASMGVGQGEGPQHF. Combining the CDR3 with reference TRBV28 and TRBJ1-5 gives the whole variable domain DVKVTQSSRYLVKRTGEKVFLECVQDMDHENMFWYRQDPGLGLRLIYFSYDVKMKEKGDIPEGYSVSREKKERFSLILESASTNQTSMYLCASMGVGQGEGPQHFGDGTRLSIL.

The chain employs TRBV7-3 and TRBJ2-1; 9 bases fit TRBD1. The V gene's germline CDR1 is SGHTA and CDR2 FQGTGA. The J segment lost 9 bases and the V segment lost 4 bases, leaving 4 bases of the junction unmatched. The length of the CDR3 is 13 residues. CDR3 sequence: CASSSYRGLEQFF. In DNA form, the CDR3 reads TGTGCCAGCAGCTCCTACAGGGGGCTTGAGCAGTTCTTC. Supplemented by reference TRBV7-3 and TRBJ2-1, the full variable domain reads GAGVSQTPSNKVTEKGKYVELRCDPISGHTALYWYRQSLGQGPEFLIYFQGTGAADDSGLPNDRFFAVRPEGSVSTLKIQRTERGDSAVYLCASSSYRGLEQFFGPGTRLTVL.

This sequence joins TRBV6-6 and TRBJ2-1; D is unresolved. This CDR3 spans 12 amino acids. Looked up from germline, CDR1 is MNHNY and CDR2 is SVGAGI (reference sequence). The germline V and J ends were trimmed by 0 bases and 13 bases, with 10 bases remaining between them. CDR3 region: CASSYSLGEQFF. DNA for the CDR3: TGTGCCAGCAGTTACTCGCTTGGGGAACAGTTCTTC.

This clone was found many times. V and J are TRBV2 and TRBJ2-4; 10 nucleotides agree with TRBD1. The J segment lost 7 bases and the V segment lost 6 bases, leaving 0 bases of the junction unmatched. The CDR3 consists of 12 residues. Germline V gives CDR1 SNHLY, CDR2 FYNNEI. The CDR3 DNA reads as TGTGCCAGCAGGGGACAGGGGAACATTCAGTACTTC. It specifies CASRGQGNIQYF.

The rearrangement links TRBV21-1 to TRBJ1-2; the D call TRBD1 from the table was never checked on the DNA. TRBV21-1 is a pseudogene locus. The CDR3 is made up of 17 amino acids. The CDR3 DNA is TGTGCCAGCAGCGAGGGGGTTCAGGGAAACAATAACTATGGCTACACCTTC. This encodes CASSEGVQGNNNYGYTF.

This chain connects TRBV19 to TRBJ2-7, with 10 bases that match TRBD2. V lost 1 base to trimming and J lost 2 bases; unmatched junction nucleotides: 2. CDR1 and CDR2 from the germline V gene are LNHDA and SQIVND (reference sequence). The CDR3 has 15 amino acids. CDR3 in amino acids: CASSIALAGTYEQYF. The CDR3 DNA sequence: TGTGCCAGTAGTATAGCACTAGCGGGGACCTACGAGCAGTACTTC.

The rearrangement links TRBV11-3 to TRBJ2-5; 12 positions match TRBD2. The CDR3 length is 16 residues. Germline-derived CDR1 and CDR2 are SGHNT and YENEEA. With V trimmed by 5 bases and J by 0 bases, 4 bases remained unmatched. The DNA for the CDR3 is TGTGCCAGCAGCGAAGGGACTAGCGGGTACCAAGAGACCCAGTACTTC. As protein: CASSEGTSGYQETQYF.

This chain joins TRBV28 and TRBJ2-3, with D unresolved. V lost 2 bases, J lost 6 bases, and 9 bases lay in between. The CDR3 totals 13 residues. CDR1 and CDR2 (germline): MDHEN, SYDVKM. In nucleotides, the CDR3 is TGTGCCAGCAGTTTAGCATTTTCGGATACGCAGTATTTT. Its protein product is CASSLAFSDTQYF.

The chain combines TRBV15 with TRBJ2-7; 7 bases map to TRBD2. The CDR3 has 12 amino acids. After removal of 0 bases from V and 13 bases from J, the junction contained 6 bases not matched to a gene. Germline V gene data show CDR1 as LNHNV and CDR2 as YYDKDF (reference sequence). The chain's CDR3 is CATSRDQTSSYF. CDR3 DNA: TGTGCCACCAGCAGAGACCAGACTAGCAGCTACTTC. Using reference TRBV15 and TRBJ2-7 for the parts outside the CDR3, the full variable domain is DAMVIQNPRYQVTQFGKPVTLSCSQTLNHNVMYWYQQKSSQAPKLLFHYYDKDFNNEADTPDNFQSRRPNTSFCFLDIRSPGLGDTAMYLCATSRDQTSSYFGPGTRLTVT.

The CDR3, as DNA: TGCAGCCTAGGGACTAGCGGCTACAATGAGCAGTTCTTC. Encoded protein: CSLGTSGYNEQFF. This rearrangement joins TRBV29-1 to TRBJ2-1, with 11 positions matching TRBD2. Looked up from germline, CDR1 is SQVTM and CDR2 is ANQGSEA. V shed 8 bases, J shed 3 bases, and the junction held 3 bases outside the gene matches. The CDR3 has 13 amino acids.

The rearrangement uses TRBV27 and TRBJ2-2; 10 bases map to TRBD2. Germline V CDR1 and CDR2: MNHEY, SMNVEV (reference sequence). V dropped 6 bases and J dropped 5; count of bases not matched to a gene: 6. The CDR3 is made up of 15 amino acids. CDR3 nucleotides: TGTGCCAGCAGCCTAGCGGGAGTGGGGACCGGGGAGCTGTTTTTT. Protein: CASSLAGVGTGELFF.

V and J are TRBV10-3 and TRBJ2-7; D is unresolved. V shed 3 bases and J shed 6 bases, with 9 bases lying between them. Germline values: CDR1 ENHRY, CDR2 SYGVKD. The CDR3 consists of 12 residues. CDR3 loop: CAISDKKGEQYF. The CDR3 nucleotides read TGTGCCATCAGTGACAAAAAGGGCGAGCAGTACTTC.

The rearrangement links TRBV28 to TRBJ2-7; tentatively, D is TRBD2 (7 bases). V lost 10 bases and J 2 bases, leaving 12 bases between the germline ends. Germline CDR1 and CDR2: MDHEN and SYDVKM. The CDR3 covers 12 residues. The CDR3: CATGGLPYEQYF. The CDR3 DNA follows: TGTGCCACCGGGGGGCTCCCCTACGAGCAGTACTTC.

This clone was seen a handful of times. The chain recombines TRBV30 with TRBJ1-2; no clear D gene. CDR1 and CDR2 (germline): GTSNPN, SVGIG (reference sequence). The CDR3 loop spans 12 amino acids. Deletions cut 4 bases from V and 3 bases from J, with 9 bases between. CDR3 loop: CAWKEAHYGYTF. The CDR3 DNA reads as TGTGCCTGGAAGGAAGCGCACTATGGCTACACCTTC. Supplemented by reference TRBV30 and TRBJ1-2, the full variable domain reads SQTIHQWPATLVQPVGSPLSLECTVEGTSNPNLYWYRQAAGRGLQLLFYSVGIGQISSEVPQNLSASRPQDRQFILSSKKLLLSDSGFYLCAWKEAHYGYTFGSGTRLTVV.

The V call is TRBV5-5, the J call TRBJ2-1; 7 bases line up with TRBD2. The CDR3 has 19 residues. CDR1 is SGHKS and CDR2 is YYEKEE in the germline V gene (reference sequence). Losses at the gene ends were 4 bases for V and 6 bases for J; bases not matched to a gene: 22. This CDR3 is CASSPGGGESSYRGNEQFF. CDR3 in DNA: TGTGCCAGCAGCCCGGGGGGAGGAGAGAGTTCATACCGAGGCAATGAGCAGTTCTTC.

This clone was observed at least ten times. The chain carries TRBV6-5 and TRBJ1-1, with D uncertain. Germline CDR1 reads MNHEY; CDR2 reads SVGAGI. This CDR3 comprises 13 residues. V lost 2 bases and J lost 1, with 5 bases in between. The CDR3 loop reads CASSYRTNTEAFF. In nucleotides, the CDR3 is TGTGCCAGCAGTTACCGCACGAACACTGAAGCTTTCTTT.

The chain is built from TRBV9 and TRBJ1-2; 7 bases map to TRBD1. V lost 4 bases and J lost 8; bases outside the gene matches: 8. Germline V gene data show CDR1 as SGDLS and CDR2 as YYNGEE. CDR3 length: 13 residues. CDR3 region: CASSLQGGWGYTF. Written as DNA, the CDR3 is TGTGCCAGCAGCCTCCAGGGGGGCTGGGGCTACACCTTC.

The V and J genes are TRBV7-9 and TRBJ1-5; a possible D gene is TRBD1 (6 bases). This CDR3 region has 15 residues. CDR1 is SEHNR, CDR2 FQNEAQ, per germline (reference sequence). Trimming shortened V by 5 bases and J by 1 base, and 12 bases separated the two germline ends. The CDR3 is CASSPTGMSNQPQHF. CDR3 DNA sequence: TGTGCCAGCAGCCCGACAGGCATGAGCAATCAGCCCCAGCATTTT.

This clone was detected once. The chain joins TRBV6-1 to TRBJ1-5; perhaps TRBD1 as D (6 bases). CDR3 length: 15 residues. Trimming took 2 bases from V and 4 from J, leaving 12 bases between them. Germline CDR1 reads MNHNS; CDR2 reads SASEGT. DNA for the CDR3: TGTGCCAGCAGTGAACCCGGGACAAAAAATCAGCCCCAGCATTTT. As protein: CASSEPGTKNQPQHF.

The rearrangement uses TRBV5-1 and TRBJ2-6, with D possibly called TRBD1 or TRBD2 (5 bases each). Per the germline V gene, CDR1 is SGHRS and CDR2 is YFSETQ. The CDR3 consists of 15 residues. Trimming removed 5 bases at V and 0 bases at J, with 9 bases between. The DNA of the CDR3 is TGCGCCAGCAGACGGGGCGACTCTGGGGCCAACGTCCTGACTTTC. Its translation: CASRRGDSGANVLTF.

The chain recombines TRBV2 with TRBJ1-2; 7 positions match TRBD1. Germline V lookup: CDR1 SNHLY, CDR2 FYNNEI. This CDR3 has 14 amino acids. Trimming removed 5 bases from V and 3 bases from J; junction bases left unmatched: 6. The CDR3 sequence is CASSFQGEDYGYTF. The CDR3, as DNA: TGTGCCAGCAGTTTTCAGGGGGAGGACTATGGCTACACCTTC.

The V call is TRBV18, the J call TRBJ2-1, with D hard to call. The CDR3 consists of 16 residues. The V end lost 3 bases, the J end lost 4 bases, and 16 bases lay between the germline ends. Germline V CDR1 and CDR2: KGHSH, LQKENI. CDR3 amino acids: CASSPLHYRNYNEQFF. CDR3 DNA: TGTGCCAGCTCACCTTTACACTACAGAAATTACAATGAGCAGTTCTTC.